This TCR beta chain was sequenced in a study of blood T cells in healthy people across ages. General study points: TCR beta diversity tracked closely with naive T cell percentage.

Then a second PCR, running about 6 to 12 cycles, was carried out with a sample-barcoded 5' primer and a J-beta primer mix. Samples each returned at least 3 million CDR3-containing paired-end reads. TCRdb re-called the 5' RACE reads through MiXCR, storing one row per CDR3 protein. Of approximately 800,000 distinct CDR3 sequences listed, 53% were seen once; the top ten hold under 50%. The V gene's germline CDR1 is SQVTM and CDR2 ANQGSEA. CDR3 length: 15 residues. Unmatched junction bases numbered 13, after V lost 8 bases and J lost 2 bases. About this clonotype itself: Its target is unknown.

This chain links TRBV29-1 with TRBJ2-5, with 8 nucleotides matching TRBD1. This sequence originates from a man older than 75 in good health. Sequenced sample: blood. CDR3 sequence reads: CSSARGTGQQETQYF. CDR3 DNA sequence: TGCAGCTCGGCCAGGGGGACAGGACAACAAGAGACCCAGTACTTC. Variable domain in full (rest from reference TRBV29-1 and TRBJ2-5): SAVISQKPSRDICQRGTSLTIQCQVDSQVTMMFWYRQQPGQSLTLIATANQGSEATYESGFVIDKFPISRPNLTFSTLTVSNMSPEDSSIYLCSSARGTGQQETQYFGPGTRLLVL.